Each of the 14 T cell receptor beta chains below was sequenced from the same sample in a study of T cells in Graves' hyperthyroidism and ophthalmopathy (dated 2019 in TCRdb). The protocol used for the library was multiplex PCR. The sample was run on an Illumina HiSeq 2000. The TCR beta CDR3 regions were amplified from the RNA transcripts. A first-round RT-PCR of the TCR CDR3 used the HTBI primer set with the Qiagen OneStep RT-PCR kit. TCRdb reran the public reads through fastp at Q25 and MiXCR, keeping productive beta chains. One record per CDR3 amino acid sequence lists the most common genes and DNA. The table for this sample lists approximately 400,000 distinct CDR3 sequences; about 14% of them were counted only once. The biggest ten clones account for 9.5% to 11% of the sample. Sequencing used blood. These receptors were obtained from a woman aged 55-75 years with Graves' hyperthyroidism.

This chain links TRBV6-2 or TRBV6-3 with TRBJ2-1, with unresolved D. Germline lookup yields CDR1 MNHEY and CDR2 SVGEGT. V lost 5 bases, J lost 0 bases, and 14 bases lay in between. The CDR3 length is 16 residues. CDR3 amino acids: CASSAAASNSYNEQFF. The DNA for the CDR3 is TGTGCCAGCAGTGCGGCGGCATCTAACTCCTACAATGAGCAGTTCTTC.

This clonotype was counted many times. The chain links TRBV9 to TRBJ2-2; D possibly corresponds to TRBD1 (6 bases). Germline CDR1 SGDLS, CDR2 YYNGEE. The CDR3 spans 15 residues. Trimming pared 0 bases from V and 1 base from J, leaving 7 bases between. DNA for the CDR3: TGTGCCAGCAGCGTAGCGACAGGGAACACCGGGGAGCTGTTTTTT. It specifies CASSVATGNTGELFF.

The sample holds many counts of this clonotype. The chain is built from TRBV10-3 and TRBJ2-2; D is possibly TRBD2 (5 bases). This CDR3 comprises 15 residues. Per germline, CDR1 ENHRY and CDR2 SYGVKD. Trimming took 3 bases from V and 1 from J, leaving 9 bases between them. CDR3 amino acids: CAISDVGGNTGELFF. CDR3 coding DNA: TGTGCCATCAGTGATGTCGGAGGGAACACCGGGGAGCTGTTTTTT.

This clonotype was detected ten times or more. The V call is TRBV12-3 or TRBV12-4, the J call TRBJ2-1, with 16 bases lining up with TRBD2. The CDR3 has 20 amino acids. V gave up 5 bases and J gave up 7 bases; unmatched junction bases: 17. The CDR3 DNA reads TGTGCCAGCAGTCCGACGCCCGGGACTAGCGGGAGGGGGTGGGATAATGAGCAGTTCTTC. Protein product: CASSPTPGTSGRGWDNEQFF.

Ten or more counts support this clonotype. This chain links TRBV29-1 with TRBJ1-1, with D possibly being TRBD1 (5 bases). The germline V and J ends were trimmed by 4 bases and 1 base, with 10 bases remaining between them. CDR3 size: 13 residues. The germline CDR1 and CDR2 sequences are SQVTM and ANQGSEA. As DNA, the CDR3 is TGCAGCGTTGCATCAACAGGGAACACTGAAGCTTTCTTT. Translating gives CSVASTGNTEAFF. Supplemented by reference TRBV29-1 and TRBJ1-1, the full variable domain reads SAVISQKPSRDICQRGTSLTIQCQVDSQVTMMFWYRQQPGQSLTLIATANQGSEATYESGFVIDKFPISRPNLTFSTLTVSNMSPEDSSIYLCSVASTGNTEAFFGQGTRLTVV.

The chain carries TRBV27 and TRBJ1-5; D not certain. The CDR3 extends over 13 amino acids. Germline V gene data show CDR1 as MNHEY and CDR2 as SMNVEV (reference sequence). V was cut by 1 base and J by 1 base, with 2 bases left in between. CDR3 in amino acids: CASSLWSNQPQHF. DNA of the CDR3: TGTGCCAGCAGTTTATGGAGCAATCAGCCCCAGCATTTT.

This clonotype was seen a few times. This rearrangement joins TRBV5-4 to TRBJ2-1; D is perhaps TRBD2 (5 bases). V was trimmed by 3 bases and J by 2 bases, leaving 18 bases between them. Germline V gene lookup returns CDR1 SGHNT and CDR2 YYREEE (reference sequence). The CDR3 totals 17 residues. The CDR3, as DNA: TGTGCCAGCAGCTCGCGAGGTGGGCGGAGGCCCTACAATGAGCAGTTCTTC. Protein: CASSSRGGRRPYNEQFF.

Of note for this clonotype: A much larger clone differs by one base, so this may be a read error. The rearrangement joins TRBV11-2 to TRBJ1-5; no clear D gene. The germline V and J ends were trimmed by 6 bases and 3 bases, with 6 bases remaining between them. The V gene's germline CDR1 is SGHAT and CDR2 FQNNGV. The CDR3 has 12 residues. The CDR3 coding sequence is TGTGCCAGCAGGGGTGTCAATCAGCCCCAGCATTTT. Translated: CASRGVNQPQHF.

The chain couples TRBV28 to TRBJ2-3; tentatively, D is TRBD2 (6 bases). This CDR3 region has 17 residues. Trimming took off 5 bases at V and 1 base at J, with 19 bases between the two ends. Germline lookup yields CDR1 MDHEN and CDR2 SYDVKM. The CDR3 nucleotides read TGTGCCAGCAGTCCGACGTGGGGGGAGCCGCGCACAGATACGCAGTATTTT. This codes for CASSPTWGEPRTDTQYF.

There are many counts of this clonotype. The rearrangement links TRBV2 to TRBJ1-2; D may be TRBD1 (5 bases). V was shortened by 7 bases and J by 7 bases, with 19 bases between the two germline ends. The CDR3 loop spans 14 amino acids. Germline V gene sequence: CDR1 SNHLY, CDR2 FYNNEI. The DNA of the CDR3 is TGTGCCAGCATCGGGCAGCGGAGCGGGGGTGGCTACACCTTC. It codes for CASIGQRSGGGYTF.

This clonotype was seen at least ten times. The V and J genes are TRBV12-3 or TRBV12-4 and TRBJ2-1; 14 bases are shared with TRBD2. The CDR3 extends over 14 amino acids. V shed 5 bases, J shed 10 bases, and the junction held 4 bases outside the gene matches. CDR3 in DNA: TGTGCCAGCAGTCCGGGACTAGCGGGAGAGGAGCAGTTCTTC. It is translated as CASSPGLAGEEQFF.

As regards this clonotype: A read error may be the cause here, since a much bigger clone is one base away. The rearrangement joins TRBV4-2 to TRBJ2-1, with TRBD2 matching over 8 bases. Germline V CDR1 and CDR2: LGHNA, YNFKEQ. The CDR3 is made up of 14 amino acids. The J segment lost 6 bases and the V segment lost 3 bases, leaving 4 bases of the junction unmatched. The CDR3 sequence is CASSQRTSCNEQFF. CDR3 DNA: TGTGCCAGCAGCCAGAGGACTAGCTGCAATGAGCAGTTCTTC.

The rearrangement uses TRBV19 and TRBJ2-1, with D unresolved. The germline CDR1 and CDR2 sequences are LNHDA and SQIVND (reference sequence). With 7 bases removed from V and 5 bases from J, the gap between germline ends came to 15 bases. The CDR3 has 14 residues. In nucleotides, the CDR3 is TGTGCCAGTACCACGGACCCACTTAACAATGAGCAGTTCTTC. It codes for CASTTDPLNNEQFF. Using reference TRBV19 and TRBJ2-1 for the parts outside the CDR3, the full variable domain is DGGITQSPKYLFRKEGQNVTLSCEQNLNHDAMYWYRQDPGQGLRLIYYSQIVNDFQKGDIAEGYSVSREKKESFPLTVTSAQKNPTAFYLCASTTDPLNNEQFFGPGTRLTVL.

The V call is TRBV20-1, the J call TRBJ2-5; D is unresolved. Trimming took 6 bases from V and 4 from J, leaving 9 bases between them. This CDR3 contains 11 residues. Germline V gives CDR1 DFQATT, CDR2 SNEGSKA (reference sequence). The DNA of the CDR3 is TGCAGTGCCACTAATGGAGAGACCCAGTACTTC. Its protein is CSATNGETQYF.